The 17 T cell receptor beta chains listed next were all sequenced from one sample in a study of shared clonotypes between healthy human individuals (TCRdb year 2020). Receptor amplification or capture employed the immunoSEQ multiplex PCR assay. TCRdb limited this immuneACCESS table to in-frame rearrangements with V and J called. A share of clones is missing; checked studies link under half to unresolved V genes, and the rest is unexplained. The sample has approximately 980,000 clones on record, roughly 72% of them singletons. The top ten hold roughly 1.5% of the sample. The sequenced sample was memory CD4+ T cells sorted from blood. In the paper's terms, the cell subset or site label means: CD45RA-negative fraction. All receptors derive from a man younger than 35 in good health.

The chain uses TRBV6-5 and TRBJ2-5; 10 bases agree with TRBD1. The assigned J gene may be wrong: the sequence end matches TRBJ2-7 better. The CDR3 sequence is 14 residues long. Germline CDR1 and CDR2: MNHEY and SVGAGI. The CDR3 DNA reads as TGTGCCAGCAGACGGACAGGGGGTGTCAACGAGCAGTACTTC. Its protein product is CASRRTGGVNEQYF.

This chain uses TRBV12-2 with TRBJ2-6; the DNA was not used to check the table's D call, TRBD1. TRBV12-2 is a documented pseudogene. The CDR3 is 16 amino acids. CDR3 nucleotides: TGTGCAAGTCGGGGACAGGGGCGCTCTGGGGCCAACGTCCTGACTTTC. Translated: CASRGQGRSGANVLTF.

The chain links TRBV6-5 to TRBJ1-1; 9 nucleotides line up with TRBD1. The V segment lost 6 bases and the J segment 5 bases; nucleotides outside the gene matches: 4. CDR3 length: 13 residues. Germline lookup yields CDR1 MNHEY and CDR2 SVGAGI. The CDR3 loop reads CASRRQGETEAFF. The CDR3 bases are TGTGCCAGCAGAAGACAGGGGGAGACTGAAGCTTTCTTT.

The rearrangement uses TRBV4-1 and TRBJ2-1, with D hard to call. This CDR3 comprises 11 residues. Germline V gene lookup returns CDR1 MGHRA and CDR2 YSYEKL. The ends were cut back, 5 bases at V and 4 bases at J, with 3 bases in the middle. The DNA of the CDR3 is TGCGCCAGCAGCTCATACAATGAGCAGTTCTTC. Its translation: CASSSYNEQFF.

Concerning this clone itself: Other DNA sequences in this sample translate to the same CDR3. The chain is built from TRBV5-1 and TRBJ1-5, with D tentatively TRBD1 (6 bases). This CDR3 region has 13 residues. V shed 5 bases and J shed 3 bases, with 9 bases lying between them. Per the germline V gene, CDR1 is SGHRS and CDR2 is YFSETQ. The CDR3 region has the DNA TGCGCCAGCAGTCAGGGGTCCAATCAGCCCCAGCATTTT. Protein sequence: CASSQGSNQPQHF. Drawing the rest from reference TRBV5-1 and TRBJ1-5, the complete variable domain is KAGVTQTPRYLIKTRGQQVTLSCSPISGHRSVSWYQQTPGQGLQFLFEYFSETQRNKGNFPGRFSGRQFSNSRSEMNVSTLELGDSALYLCASSQGSNQPQHFGDGTRLSIL.

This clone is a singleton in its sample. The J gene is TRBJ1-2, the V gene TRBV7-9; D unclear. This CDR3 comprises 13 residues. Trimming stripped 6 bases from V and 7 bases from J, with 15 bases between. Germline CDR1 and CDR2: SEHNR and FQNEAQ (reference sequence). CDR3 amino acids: CASSRWTDSGYTF. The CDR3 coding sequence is TGTGCCAGCAGTCGTTGGACGGATTCTGGCTACACCTTC.

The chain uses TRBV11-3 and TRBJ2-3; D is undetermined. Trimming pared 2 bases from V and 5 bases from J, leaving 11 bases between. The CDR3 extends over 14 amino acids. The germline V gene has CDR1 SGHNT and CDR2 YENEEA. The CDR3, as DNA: TGTGCCAGCAGCTTAAATACTTTTGGAGATACGCAGTATTTT. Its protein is CASSLNTFGDTQYF.

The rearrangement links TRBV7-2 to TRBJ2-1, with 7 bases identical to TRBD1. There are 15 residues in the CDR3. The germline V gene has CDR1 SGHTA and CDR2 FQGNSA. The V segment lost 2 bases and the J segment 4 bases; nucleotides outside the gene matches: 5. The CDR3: CASSLSRQGYNEQFF. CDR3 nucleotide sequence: TGTGCCAGCAGCTTAAGTCGACAGGGTTACAATGAGCAGTTCTTC.

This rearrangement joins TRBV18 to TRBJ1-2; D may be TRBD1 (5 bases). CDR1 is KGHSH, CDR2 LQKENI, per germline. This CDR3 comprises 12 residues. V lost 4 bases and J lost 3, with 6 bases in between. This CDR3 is CASSRGDYGYTF. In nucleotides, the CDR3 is TGTGCCAGCTCACGGGGGGACTATGGCTACACCTTC.

CDR3 amino acids: CASSPFGANVLTF. In DNA, the CDR3 is TGTGCCAGCAGTCCCTTTGGGGCCAACGTCCTGACTTTC. J is TRBJ2-6 and V is TRBV6-5; D unresolved. From germline, CDR1 is MNHEY and CDR2 SVGAGI. V dropped 5 bases and J dropped 3 bases, with 5 bases sitting between them. The CDR3 spans 13 residues.

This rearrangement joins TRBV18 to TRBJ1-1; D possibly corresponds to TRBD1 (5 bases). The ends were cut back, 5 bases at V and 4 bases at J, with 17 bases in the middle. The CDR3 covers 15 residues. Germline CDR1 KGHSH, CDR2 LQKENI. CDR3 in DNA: TGTGCCAGCTCAAGCTTCACAGGACGGGTCACTGAAGCTTTCTTT. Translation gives CASSSFTGRVTEAFF.

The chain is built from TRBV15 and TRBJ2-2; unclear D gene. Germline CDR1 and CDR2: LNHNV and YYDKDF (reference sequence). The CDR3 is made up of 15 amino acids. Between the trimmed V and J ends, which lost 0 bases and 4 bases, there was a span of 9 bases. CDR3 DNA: TGTGCCACCAGCAGAGAACGCCTGACCACCGGGGAGCTGTTTTTT. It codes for CATSRERLTTGELFF.

CDR3 amino acids: CASSTLSGAGELFF. The CDR3 DNA is TGTGCCAGTAGTACACTATCAGGGGCCGGGGAGCTGTTTTTT. This chain links TRBV19 with TRBJ2-2; maybe TRBD1 (6 bases). The ends were cut back, 4 bases at V and 6 bases at J, with 12 bases in the middle. Germline V lookup: CDR1 LNHDA, CDR2 SQIVND (reference sequence). This CDR3 has 14 amino acids.

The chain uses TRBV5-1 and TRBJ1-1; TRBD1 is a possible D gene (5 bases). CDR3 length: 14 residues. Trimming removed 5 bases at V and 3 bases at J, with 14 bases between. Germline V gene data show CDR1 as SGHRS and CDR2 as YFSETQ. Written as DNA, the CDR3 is TGCGCCAGCAGTTTCTGGGGCGCCGACACTGAAGCTTTCTTT. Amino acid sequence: CASSFWGADTEAFF.

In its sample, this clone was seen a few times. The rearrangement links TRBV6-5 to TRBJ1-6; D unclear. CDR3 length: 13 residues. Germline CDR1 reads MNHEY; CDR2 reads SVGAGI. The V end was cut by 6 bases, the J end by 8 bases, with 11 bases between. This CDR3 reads CASSETRYSPLHF. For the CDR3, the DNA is TGTGCCAGCAGCGAAACCAGATATTCACCCCTCCACTTT.

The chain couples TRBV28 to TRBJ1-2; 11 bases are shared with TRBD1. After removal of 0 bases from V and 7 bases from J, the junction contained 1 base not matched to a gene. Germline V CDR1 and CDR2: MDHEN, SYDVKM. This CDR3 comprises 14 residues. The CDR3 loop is CASSLWDRGPGYTF. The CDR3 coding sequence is TGTGCCAGCAGTTTATGGGACAGGGGGCCTGGCTACACCTTC.

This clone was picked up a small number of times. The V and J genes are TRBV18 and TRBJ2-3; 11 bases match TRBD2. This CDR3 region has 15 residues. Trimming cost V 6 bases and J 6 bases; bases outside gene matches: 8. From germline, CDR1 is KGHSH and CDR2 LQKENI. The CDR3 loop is CASSAIAGGPDTQYF. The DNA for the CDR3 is TGTGCCAGCTCGGCAATAGCGGGAGGGCCGGATACGCAGTATTTT.